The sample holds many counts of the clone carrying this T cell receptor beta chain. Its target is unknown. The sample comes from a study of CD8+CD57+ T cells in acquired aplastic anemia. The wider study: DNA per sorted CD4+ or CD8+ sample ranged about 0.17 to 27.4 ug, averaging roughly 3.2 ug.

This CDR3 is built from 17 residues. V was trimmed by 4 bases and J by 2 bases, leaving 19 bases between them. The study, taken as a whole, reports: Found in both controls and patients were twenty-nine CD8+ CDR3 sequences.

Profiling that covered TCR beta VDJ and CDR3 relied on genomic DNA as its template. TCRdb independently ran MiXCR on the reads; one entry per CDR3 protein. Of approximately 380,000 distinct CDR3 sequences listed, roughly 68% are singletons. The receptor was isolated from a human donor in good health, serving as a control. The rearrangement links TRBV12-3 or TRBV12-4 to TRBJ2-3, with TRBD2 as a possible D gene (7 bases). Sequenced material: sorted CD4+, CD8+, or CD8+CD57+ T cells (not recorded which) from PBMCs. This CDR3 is CASSSPGGGGSTDTQYF. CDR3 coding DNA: TGTGCCAGCAGTTCCCCCGGGGGAGGGGGTTCCACAGATACGCAGTATTTT.